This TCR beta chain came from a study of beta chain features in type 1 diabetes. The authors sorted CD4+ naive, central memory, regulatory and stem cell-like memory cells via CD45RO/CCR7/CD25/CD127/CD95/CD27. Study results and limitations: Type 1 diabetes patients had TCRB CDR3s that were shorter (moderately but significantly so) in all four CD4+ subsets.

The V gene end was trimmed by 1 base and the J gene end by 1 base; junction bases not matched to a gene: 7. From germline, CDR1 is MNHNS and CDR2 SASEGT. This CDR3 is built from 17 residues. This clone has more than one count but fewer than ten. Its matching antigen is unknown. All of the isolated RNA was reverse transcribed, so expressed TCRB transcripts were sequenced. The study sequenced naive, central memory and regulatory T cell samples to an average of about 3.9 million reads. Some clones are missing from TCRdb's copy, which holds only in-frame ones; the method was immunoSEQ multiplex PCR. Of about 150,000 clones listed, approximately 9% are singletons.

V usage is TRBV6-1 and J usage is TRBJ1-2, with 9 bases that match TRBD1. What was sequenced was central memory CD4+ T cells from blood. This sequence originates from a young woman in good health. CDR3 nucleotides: TGTGCCAGCAGTGAAGACGGGACAGGGACCCTTAACTATGGCTACACCTTC. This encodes CASSEDGTGTLNYGYTF.